These 17 T cell receptor beta chains were sequenced from one sample in a study of vaccination effects on CD4 cells after COVID-19. Clones were read by immunoSEQ multiplex PCR, and TCRdb kept only the in-frame ones, dropping some. The sample lists roughly 15,000 clones, about 73% occurring once. Within the ViraFEST assay, antigen-specific CD4+ T cells underwent expansion with viral peptide pools prior to sequencing. Having been cultured for under twelve days, the cells underwent CD4+ T cell isolation. Sometime from March through December 2020, the person acquired a SARS-CoV-2 infection that PCR confirmed. Each participant was given two doses of one vaccine (BNT162b2 or mRNA-1273). What these receptors recognize is not known. Material: CD4+ T cells from PBMCs cultured with HCoV-NL63 spike peptides, obtained after COVID-19 vaccination. All receptors derive from a human donor who had a prior SARS-CoV-2 infection.

This chain joins TRBV5-4 and TRBJ2-3; D is possibly TRBD1 or TRBD2 (5 bases each). Trimming removed 1 base at V and 3 bases at J, with 18 bases between. The CDR3 is 17 amino acids. Germline V gene lookup returns CDR1 SGHNT and CDR2 YYREEE (reference sequence). As DNA, the CDR3 is TGTGCCAGCAGCTTGCTCGGGGCTAGTGGAACGACAGATACGCAGTATTTT. This sequence encodes CASSLLGASGTTDTQYF.

The V gene is TRBV9, the J gene TRBJ2-7; tentative D call: TRBD2 (5 bases). Germline lookup yields CDR1 SGDLS and CDR2 YYNGEE. The CDR3 covers 13 residues. Trimming took off 0 bases at V and 6 bases at J, with 10 bases between the two ends. The CDR3 region has the DNA TGTGCCAGCAGCGTAGAATCCCGGGGCGAGCAGTACTTC. Its protein product is CASSVESRGEQYF.

The chain links TRBV7-2 to TRBJ2-2, with a tentative D call TRBD1 (5 bases). The CDR3 consists of 13 residues. Trimming stripped 4 bases from V and 3 bases from J, with 6 bases between. Germline V gene data show CDR1 as SGHTA and CDR2 as FQGNSA. The CDR3 DNA reads TGTGCCAGCAGCTCGACAGACACCGGGGAGCTGTTTTTT. The encoded protein is CASSSTDTGELFF.

The chain uses TRBV5-1 and TRBJ1-4, with a possible D match to TRBD1 (5 bases). Trimming removed 4 bases from V and 0 bases from J, with 13 bases in between. Looked up from germline, CDR1 is SGHRS and CDR2 is YFSETQ. CDR3 length: 16 amino acids. For the CDR3, the DNA is TGCGCCAGCAGCCAAGGGACCGCGGCAACTAATGAAAAACTGTTTTTT. Residues: CASSQGTAATNEKLFF.

This clone has just a few counts. V usage is TRBV29-1 and J usage is TRBJ2-1; 9 nucleotides line up with TRBD1. Germline V gene data show CDR1 as SQVTM and CDR2 as ANQGSEA. CDR3 length: 14 residues. Trimming took 6 bases from V and 3 from J; bases not matched to a gene: 6. The CDR3 nucleotides are TGCAGCGTATCGGACAGGGGTGGCTACAATGAGCAGTTCTTC. This translates into CSVSDRGGYNEQFF.

This clone was seen only once. The CDR3 nucleotides read TGTGCCAGCAGTTACTGGGCAGGGGACACAGATACGCAGTATTTT. Protein: CASSYWAGDTDTQYF. The chain joins TRBV6-2 or TRBV6-3 to TRBJ2-3, with a weak D call TRBD1 (6 bases). CDR3 length equals 15 residues. V lost 1 base and J 2 bases, leaving 10 bases between the germline ends. Germline V gene lookup returns CDR1 MNHEY and CDR2 SVGEGT.

The chain recombines TRBV19 with TRBJ2-1, with a tentative D call TRBD2 (6 bases). This CDR3 has 14 amino acids. In germline, CDR1 is LNHDA, CDR2 SQIVND (reference sequence). Trimming shortened V by 0 bases and J by 6 bases, and 9 bases separated the two germline ends. The CDR3: CASSIERGGNEQFF. The CDR3 DNA is TGTGCCAGTAGTATAGAGCGGGGAGGCAATGAGCAGTTCTTC.

V and J are TRBV19 and TRBJ2-5; 9 bases align to TRBD2. The CDR3 runs to 15 residues. V shed 5 bases and J 0 bases; nucleotides not matched to a gene: 4. CDR1 LNHDA and CDR2 SQIVND come from the germline V gene (reference sequence). CDR3 nucleotides: TGTGCCAGTAGTTTAGCGGGGGTGTACCAAGAGACCCAGTACTTC. This gives the protein CASSLAGVYQETQYF.

This rearrangement joins TRBV2 to TRBJ2-7; D is undetermined. Trimming took off 0 bases at V and 6 bases at J, with 15 bases between the two ends. CDR1 and CDR2 from the germline V gene are SNHLY and FYNNEI. The CDR3 length is 15 residues. In nucleotides, the CDR3 is TGTGCCAGCAGTGAAGCCGCGGCAATTTGGCGCGAGCAGTACTTC. Translation: CASSEAAAIWREQYF.

The chain carries TRBV5-8 and TRBJ1-2; D gene unclear. The CDR3 is made up of 13 amino acids. Germline loops: CDR1 SGHTS, CDR2 YDEGEE. Trimming took off 5 bases at V and 4 bases at J, with 12 bases between the two ends. CDR3 coding DNA: TGTGCCAGCAGTCACATTAACTTCTATGGCTACACCTTC. Translating it yields CASSHINFYGYTF.

The V and J genes are TRBV6-5 and TRBJ1-5, with D hard to call. Germline values: CDR1 MNHEY, CDR2 SVGAGI. V was trimmed by 3 bases and J by 6 bases, leaving 12 bases between them. The CDR3 spans 14 residues. The CDR3: CASSYQPSGQPQHF. DNA of the CDR3: TGTGCCAGCAGTTATCAACCCTCCGGTCAGCCCCAGCATTTT.

The sample holds one count of this clone. V and J are TRBV5-1 and TRBJ2-2; 9 bases fit TRBD1. The V gene end was trimmed by 2 bases and the J gene end by 4 bases; junction bases not matched to a gene: 6. Germline V lookup: CDR1 SGHRS, CDR2 YFSETQ. The CDR3 totals 16 residues. The CDR3 DNA follows: TGCGCCAGCAGCTTCCAACAGGGGGCGAGCACCGGGGAGCTGTTTTTT. Translation gives CASSFQQGASTGELFF.

The chain links TRBV29-1 to TRBJ2-5, with D possibly TRBD2 on 6 matching bases. V lost 3 bases and J lost 5, with 13 bases in between. Germline V CDR1 and CDR2: SQVTM, ANQGSEA. CDR3 length: 13 residues. The DNA of the CDR3 is TGCAGCGTTGAGCGGGGAAGAGGGGAGACCCAGTACTTC. Protein sequence: CSVERGRGETQYF.

The chain couples TRBV2 to TRBJ1-4, with 8 bases fitting TRBD1. V trimming: 6 bases; J trimming: 4 bases; junction bases outside the gene matches: 4. Germline V gene data show CDR1 as SNHLY and CDR2 as FYNNEI. The CDR3 consists of 14 residues. CDR3 nucleotide sequence: TGTGCCAGCAGGGACAGGGCGGGTAATGAAAAACTGTTTTTT. This encodes CASRDRAGNEKLFF.

As to this clone: Other DNA sequences in the sample encode the same CDR3. The chain couples TRBV18 to TRBJ1-5; D is ambiguous. Trimming stripped 1 base from V and 5 bases from J, with 6 bases between. The CDR3 sequence is 13 residues long. CDR1 is KGHSH and CDR2 is LQKENI in the germline V gene. In DNA, the CDR3 is TGTGCCAGCTCACCACTAGAAGATCAGCCCCAGCATTTT. It encodes CASSPLEDQPQHF.

The J gene is TRBJ1-2, the V gene TRBV7-9; D unresolved. Germline values: CDR1 SEHNR, CDR2 FQNEAQ (reference sequence). V lost 1 base to trimming and J lost 0 bases, with 6 bases between them. The CDR3 loop spans 14 amino acids. The CDR3 is CASSLGTANYGYTF. The CDR3 bases are TGTGCCAGCAGCTTAGGGACGGCTAACTATGGCTACACCTTC.

The chain couples TRBV3-1 (or the pseudogene TRBV3-2) to TRBJ2-7; 9 bases are a match to TRBD1. V trimming: 1 base; J trimming: 2 bases; junction bases outside the gene matches: 9. CDR3 size: 17 residues. In germline, CDR1 is LGHDT, CDR2 YNNKEL (reference sequence). The CDR3 region is CASSQVPGQGSPYEQYF. The CDR3 DNA sequence: TGTGCCAGCAGCCAAGTGCCCGGACAGGGGTCCCCCTACGAGCAGTACTTC.